The clone carrying this T cell receptor beta chain was observed a handful of times. Its specificity is not known. As every portion of the isolated RNA was reverse transcribed, the sequencing read expressed TCRB transcripts. Clones were sequenced by immunoSEQ multiplex PCR, and TCRdb holds only the in-frame ones, with some missing. The profile shows a few hundred thousand clones, approximately 13% of them singletons. These data originate in a study of beta chain features in type 1 diabetes. Study-wide context: All of the samples together had some 110 million sorted cells examined. Study-wide results and caveats: Among all four CD4+ subsets, Type 1 diabetes patients had TCRB CDR3s that were moderately but significantly shorter. Relative to healthy donors, patients appeared to have naive, central memory and Treg TCRB repertoires that were more similar.

Germline loops: CDR1 LNHDA, CDR2 SQIVND (reference sequence). The CDR3 length is 15 residues. The ends were cut back, 3 bases at V and 4 bases at J, with 15 bases in the middle. The sequenced material came from naive CD4+ T cells from blood. V and J are TRBV19 and TRBJ2-5; D possibly corresponds to TRBD1 (6 bases). The origin of this receptor is a woman aged 18-29 years with type 1 diabetes. The CDR3 spells CASSIPGRGGETQYF. As DNA, the CDR3 is TGTGCCAGTAGTATCCCGGGGCGAGGGGGAGAGACCCAGTACTTC. The whole variable domain, filled in from reference TRBV19 and TRBJ2-5, reads DGGITQSPKYLFRKEGQNVTLSCEQNLNHDAMYWYRQDPGQGLRLIYYSQIVNDFQKGDIAEGYSVSREKKESFPLTVTSAQKNPTAFYLCASSIPGRGGETQYFGPGTRLLVL.